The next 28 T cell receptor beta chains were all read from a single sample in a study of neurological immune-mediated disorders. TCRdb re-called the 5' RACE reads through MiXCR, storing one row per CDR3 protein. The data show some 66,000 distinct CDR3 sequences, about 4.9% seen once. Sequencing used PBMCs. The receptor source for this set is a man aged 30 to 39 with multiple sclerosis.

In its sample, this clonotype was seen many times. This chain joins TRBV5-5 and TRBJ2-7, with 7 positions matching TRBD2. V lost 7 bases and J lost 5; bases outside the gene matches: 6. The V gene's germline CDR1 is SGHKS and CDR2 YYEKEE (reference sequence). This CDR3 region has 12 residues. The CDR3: CASGGEGNEQYF. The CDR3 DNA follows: TGTGCCAGCGGAGGGGAGGGAAACGAGCAGTACTTC.

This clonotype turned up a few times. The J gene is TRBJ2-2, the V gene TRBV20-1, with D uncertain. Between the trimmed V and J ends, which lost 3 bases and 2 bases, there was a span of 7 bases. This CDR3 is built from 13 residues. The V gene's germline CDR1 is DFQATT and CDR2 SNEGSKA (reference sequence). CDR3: CSARPVNTGELFF. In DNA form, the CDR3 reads TGCAGTGCTAGGCCCGTTAACACCGGGGAGCTGTTTTTT.

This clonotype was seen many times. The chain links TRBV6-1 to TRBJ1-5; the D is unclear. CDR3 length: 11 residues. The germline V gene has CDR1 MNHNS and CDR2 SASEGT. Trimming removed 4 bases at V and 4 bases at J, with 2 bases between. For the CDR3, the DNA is TGTGCCAGCAGTGTTAATCAGCCCCAGCATTTT. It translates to CASSVNQPQHF.

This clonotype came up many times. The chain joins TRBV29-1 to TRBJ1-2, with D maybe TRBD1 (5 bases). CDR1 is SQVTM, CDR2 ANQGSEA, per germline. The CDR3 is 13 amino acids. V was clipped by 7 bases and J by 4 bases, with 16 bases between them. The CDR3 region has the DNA TGCAGCGGGGGAGGGGTAGACTTCTATGGCTACACCTTC. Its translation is CSGGGVDFYGYTF.

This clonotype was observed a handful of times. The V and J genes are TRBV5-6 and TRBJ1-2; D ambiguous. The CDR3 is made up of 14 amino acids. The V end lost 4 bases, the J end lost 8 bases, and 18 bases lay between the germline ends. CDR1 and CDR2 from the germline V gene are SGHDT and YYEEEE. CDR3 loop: CASSLVTAPGGYTF. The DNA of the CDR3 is TGTGCCAGCAGCCTCGTGACGGCTCCGGGGGGCTACACCTTC. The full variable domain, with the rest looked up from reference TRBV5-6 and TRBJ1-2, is DAGVTQSPTHLIKTRGQQVTLRCSPKSGHDTVSWYQQALGQGPQFIFQYYEEEERQRGNFPDRFSGHQFPNYSSELNVNALLLGDSALYLCASSLVTAPGGYTFGSGTRLTVV.

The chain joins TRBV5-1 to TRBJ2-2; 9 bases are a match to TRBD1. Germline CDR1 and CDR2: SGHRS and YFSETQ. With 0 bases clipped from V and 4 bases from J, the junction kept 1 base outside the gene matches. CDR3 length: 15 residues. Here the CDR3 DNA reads TGCGCCAGCAGCTTGGACAGGGGGCTCACCGGGGAGCTGTTTTTT. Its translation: CASSLDRGLTGELFF.

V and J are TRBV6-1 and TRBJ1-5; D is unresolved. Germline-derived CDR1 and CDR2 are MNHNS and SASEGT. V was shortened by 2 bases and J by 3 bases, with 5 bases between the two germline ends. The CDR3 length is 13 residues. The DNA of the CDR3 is TGTGCCAGCAGTGAAACAGACAATCAGCCCCAGCATTTT. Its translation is CASSETDNQPQHF.

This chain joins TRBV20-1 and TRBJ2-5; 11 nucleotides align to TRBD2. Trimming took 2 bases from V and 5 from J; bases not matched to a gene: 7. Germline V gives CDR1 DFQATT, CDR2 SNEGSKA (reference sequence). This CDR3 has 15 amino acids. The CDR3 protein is CSARPILAGVETQYF. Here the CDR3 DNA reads TGCAGTGCTAGACCCATACTAGCGGGGGTGGAGACCCAGTACTTC.

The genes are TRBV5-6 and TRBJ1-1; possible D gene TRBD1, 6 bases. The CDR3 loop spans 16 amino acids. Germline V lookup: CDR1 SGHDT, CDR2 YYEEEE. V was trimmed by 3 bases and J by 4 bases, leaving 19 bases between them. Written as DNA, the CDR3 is TGTGCCAGCAGCTCGATCCACAGGGAAGGGGGCACTGAAGCTTTCTTT. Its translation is CASSSIHREGGTEAFF.

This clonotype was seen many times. The CDR3 coding sequence is TGTGCCAGCACCGTACAGGGGGCAAACACTGAAGCTTTCTTT. Translating gives CASTVQGANTEAFF. V is TRBV2 and J is TRBJ1-1, with TRBD1 matching over 9 bases. The J segment lost 2 bases and the V segment lost 7 bases, leaving 5 bases of the junction unmatched. Per the germline V gene, CDR1 is SNHLY and CDR2 is FYNNEI. The CDR3 length is 14 residues.

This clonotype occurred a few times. CDR3 region: CASSWGQGSSYEQYF. The CDR3 bases are TGCGCCAGCAGCTGGGGACAGGGAAGCTCCTACGAGCAGTACTTC. This rearrangement joins TRBV5-1 to TRBJ2-7; 9 nucleotides align to TRBD1. The trim removed 3 bases at V and 0 bases at J, leaving 4 bases unmatched. Germline values: CDR1 SGHRS, CDR2 YFSETQ. The CDR3 runs 15 residues.

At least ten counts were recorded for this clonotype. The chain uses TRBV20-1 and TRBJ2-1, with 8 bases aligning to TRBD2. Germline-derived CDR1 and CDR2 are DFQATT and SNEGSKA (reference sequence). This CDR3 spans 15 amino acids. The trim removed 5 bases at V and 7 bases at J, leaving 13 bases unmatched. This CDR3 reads CSAGVRVAGSNEQFF. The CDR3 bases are TGCAGTGCTGGGGTTAGAGTAGCGGGGAGTAATGAGCAGTTCTTC.

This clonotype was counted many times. As DNA, the CDR3 is TGTGCCAGCAGCCCCCACGGGTCCGGGGAGCTGTTTTTT. Translation: CASSPHGSGELFF. The chain links TRBV7-3 to TRBJ2-2; unclear D gene. V was trimmed by 5 bases and J by 6 bases, leaving 10 bases between them. The CDR3 totals 13 residues. The germline V gene has CDR1 SGHTA and CDR2 FQGTGA.

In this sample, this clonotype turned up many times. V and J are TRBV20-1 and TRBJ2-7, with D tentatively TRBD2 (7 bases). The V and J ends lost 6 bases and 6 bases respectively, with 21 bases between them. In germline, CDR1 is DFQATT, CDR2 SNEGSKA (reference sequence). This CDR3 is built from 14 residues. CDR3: CSALRAAGAAEQYF. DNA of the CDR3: TGCAGTGCCCTTAGGGCGGCGGGGGCTGCCGAGCAGTACTTC.

The CDR3 loop reads CAISDLAYEQYF. CDR3 coding DNA: TGTGCCATCAGTGACCTAGCCTACGAGCAGTACTTC. This chain connects TRBV10-3 to TRBJ2-7; no definite D call. Germline V CDR1 and CDR2: ENHRY, SYGVKD. The CDR3 contains 12 residues. V dropped 3 bases and J dropped 2 bases, with 5 bases sitting between them.

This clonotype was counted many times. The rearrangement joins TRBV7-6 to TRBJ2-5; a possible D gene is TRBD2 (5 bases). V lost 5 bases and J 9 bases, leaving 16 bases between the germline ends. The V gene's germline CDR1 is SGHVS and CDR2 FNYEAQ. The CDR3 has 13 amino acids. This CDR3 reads CASSPGLAVAQYF. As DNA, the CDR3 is TGTGCCAGCAGCCCAGGTCTAGCTGTGGCCCAGTACTTC.

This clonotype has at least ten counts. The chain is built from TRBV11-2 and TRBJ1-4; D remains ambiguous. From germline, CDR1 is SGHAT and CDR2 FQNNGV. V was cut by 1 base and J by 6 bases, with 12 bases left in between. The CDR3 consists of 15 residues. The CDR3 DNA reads TGTGCCAGCAGCTTAGTGGTCGGGTTATATGAAAAACTGTTTTTT. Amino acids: CASSLVVGLYEKLFF.

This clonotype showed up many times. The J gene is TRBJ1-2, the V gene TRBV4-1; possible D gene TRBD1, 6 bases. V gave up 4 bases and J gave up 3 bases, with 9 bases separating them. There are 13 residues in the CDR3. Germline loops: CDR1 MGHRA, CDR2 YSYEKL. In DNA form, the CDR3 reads TGCGCCAGCAGCCTCCGACAGGACTATGGCTACACCTTC. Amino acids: CASSLRQDYGYTF.

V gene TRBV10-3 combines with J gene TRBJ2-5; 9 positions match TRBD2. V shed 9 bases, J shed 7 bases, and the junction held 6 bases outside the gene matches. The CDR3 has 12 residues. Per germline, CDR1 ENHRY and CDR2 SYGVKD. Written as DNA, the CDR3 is TGTGCCATATCCAGCGGGGGGTGGACCCAGTACTTC. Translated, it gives CAISSGGWTQYF.

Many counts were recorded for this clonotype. DNA for the CDR3: TGTGCCACCACCCTAGCCCTAGGGAATGAGCAGTTCTTC. Residues: CATTLALGNEQFF. The rearrangement joins TRBV2 to TRBJ2-1; maybe TRBD2 (5 bases). CDR3 length: 13 residues. Per germline, CDR1 SNHLY and CDR2 FYNNEI. V was shortened by 10 bases and J by 7 bases, with 17 bases between the two germline ends.

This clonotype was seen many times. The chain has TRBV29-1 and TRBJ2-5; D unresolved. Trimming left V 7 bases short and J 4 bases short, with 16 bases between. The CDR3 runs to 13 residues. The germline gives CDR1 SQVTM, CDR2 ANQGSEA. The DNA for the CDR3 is TGCAGCGGCCTACCTGGACCCTCAGAGACCCAGTACTTC. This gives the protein CSGLPGPSETQYF. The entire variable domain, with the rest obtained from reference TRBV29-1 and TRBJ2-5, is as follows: SAVISQKPSRDICQRGTSLTIQCQVDSQVTMMFWYRQQPGQSLTLIATANQGSEATYESGFVIDKFPISRPNLTFSTLTVSNMSPEDSSIYLCSGLPGPSETQYFGPGTRLLVL.

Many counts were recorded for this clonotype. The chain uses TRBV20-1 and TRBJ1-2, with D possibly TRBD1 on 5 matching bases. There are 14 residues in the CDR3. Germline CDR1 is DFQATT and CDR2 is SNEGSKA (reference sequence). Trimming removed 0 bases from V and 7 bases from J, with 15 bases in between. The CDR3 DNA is TGCAGTGCTAGAGATGGGAAGGGGCCTTCTGGCTACACCTTC. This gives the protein CSARDGKGPSGYTF.

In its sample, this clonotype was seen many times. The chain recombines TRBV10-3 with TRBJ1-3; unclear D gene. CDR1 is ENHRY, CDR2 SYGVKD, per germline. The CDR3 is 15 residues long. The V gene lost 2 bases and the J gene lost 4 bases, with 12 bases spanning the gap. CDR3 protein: CAISETVRNGNTIYF. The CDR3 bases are TGTGCCATCAGTGAGACTGTTAGGAACGGAAACACCATATATTTT.

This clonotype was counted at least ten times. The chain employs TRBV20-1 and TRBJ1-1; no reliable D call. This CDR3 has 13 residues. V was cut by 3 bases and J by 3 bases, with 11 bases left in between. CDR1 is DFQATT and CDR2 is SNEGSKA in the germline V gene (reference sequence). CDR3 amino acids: CSASLLFHTEAFF. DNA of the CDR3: TGCAGTGCTAGTCTCCTTTTTCACACTGAAGCTTTCTTT.

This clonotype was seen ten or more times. The CDR3 reads CASSLGRSTDTQYF. CDR3 bases: TGCGCCAGCAGCTTGGGAAGATCGACAGATACGCAGTATTTT. This chain uses TRBV5-1 with TRBJ2-3, with D hard to call. This CDR3 is built from 14 residues. Germline loops: CDR1 SGHRS, CDR2 YFSETQ. V dropped 0 bases and J dropped 3 bases, with 8 bases sitting between them.

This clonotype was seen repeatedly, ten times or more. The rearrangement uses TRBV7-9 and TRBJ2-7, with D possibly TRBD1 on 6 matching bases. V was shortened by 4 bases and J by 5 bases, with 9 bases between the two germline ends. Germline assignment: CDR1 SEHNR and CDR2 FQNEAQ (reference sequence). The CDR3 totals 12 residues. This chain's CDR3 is CASSSDRHEQYF. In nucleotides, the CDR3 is TGTGCCAGCAGCTCCGACAGGCACGAGCAGTACTTC. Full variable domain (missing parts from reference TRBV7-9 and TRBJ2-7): DTGVSQNPRHKITKRGQNVTFRCDPISEHNRLYWYRQTLGQGPEFLTYFQNEAQLEKSRLLSDRFSAERPKGSFSTLEIQRTEQGDSAMYLCASSSDRHEQYFGPGTRLTVT.

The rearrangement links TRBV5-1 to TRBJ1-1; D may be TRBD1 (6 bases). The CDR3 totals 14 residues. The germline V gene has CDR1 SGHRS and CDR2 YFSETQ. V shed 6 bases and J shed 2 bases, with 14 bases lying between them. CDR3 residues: CASIGGRTNTEAFF. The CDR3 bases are TGCGCCAGCATTGGGGGGCGTACTAACACTGAAGCTTTCTTT. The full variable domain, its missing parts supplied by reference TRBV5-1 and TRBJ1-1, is KAGVTQTPRYLIKTRGQQVTLSCSPISGHRSVSWYQQTPGQGLQFLFEYFSETQRNKGNFPGRFSGRQFSNSRSEMNVSTLELGDSALYLCASIGGRTNTEAFFGQGTRLTVV.

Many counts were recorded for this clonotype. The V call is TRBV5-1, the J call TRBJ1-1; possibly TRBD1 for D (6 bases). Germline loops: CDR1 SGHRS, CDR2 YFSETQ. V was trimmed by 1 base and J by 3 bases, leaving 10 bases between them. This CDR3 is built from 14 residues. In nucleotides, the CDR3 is TGCGCCAGCAGCTTGTTACAGGGCCACACTGAAGCTTTCTTT. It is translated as CASSLLQGHTEAFF.